This is a list of T cell receptor beta chains from one sample in a study of cytomegalovirus exposure and HLA in healthy donors. Libraries were prepared by immunoSEQ multiplex PCR; TCRdb keeps only in-frame clonotypes and omits some of them. Seen here are roughly 62,000 clones, 85% to 95% observed once, and the top ten hold approximately 2.5%. Sequences were obtained from PBMCs. The receptor source for this set is a young man in good health and CMV-seronegative. The CDR3 runs from the conserved cysteine through the conserved F or W. D genes are given only for firm matches. A row's size may be missing; if present it is once, few, many or a size class.

>.|.|TRBV13|TRBJ2-3
TGTGCCAGCAGCTCGCGGTTAAACCATACGCAGTATTTT
CASSSRLNHTQYF
>.|.|TRBV6-1|TRBJ2-2
TGTGCCAGCAGGGATGACAGTTACACCGGGGAGCTGTTTTTT
CASRDDSYTGELFF
>.|.|TRBV7-9|TRBJ2-1
TGTGCCAGCAGCCCAGCGGGGAGGGGGAATGAGCAGTTCTTC
CASSPAGRGNEQFF
>.|.|TRBV30|TRBJ1-1
TGTGCCTGGAGCGACAGGTTGAACACTGAAGCTTTCTTT
CAWSDRLNTEAFF
>few|.|TRBV10-3|TRBJ2-1
TGTGCCATCACAGGATCAGGTAGCTACAATGAGCAGTTCTTC
CAITGSGSYNEQFF
>.|.|TRBV5-4|TRBJ2-3
TGTGCCAGCAGCGTCTTAGGTGAGGACACAGATACGCAGTATTTT
CASSVLGEDTDTQYF
>.|.|TRBV6-5|TRBJ2-7
TGTGCCAGCAGTTACGAGCCTCACTACGAGCAGTACTTC
CASSYEPHYEQYF
>few|.|TRBV6-5|TRBJ2-6
TGTGCCAGCAGTCTAGACGGCTCTGGGGCCAACGTCCTGACTTTC
CASSLDGSGANVLTF
>.|TRBD2|TRBV6-1|TRBJ2-7
TGTGCCAGCAGCTTAGCGGGAGCGGGGTACGAGCAGTACTTC
CASSLAGAGYEQYF
>.|TRBD2|TRBV9|TRBJ2-1
TGTGCCAGCAGCGCCTCAAGGTTAGCGGGAGATTGGGTTGAGCAGTTCTTC
CASSASRLAGDWVEQFF
>.|.|TRBV7-9|TRBJ2-1
TGTGCCAGCAGCTTAATTGCGACTTTCTGGAATGAGCAGTTCTTC
CASSLIATFWNEQFF
>.|.|TRBV27|TRBJ1-2
TGTGCCAGCAGTCCGAGACAGGCCCCAGATGGCTACACCTTC
CASSPRQAPDGYTF
>.|.|TRBV5-1|TRBJ1-2
TGCGCCAGCAGCGTTTCAGGACTAACGACCTATGGCTACACCTTC
CASSVSGLTTYGYTF
>.|.|TRBV2|TRBJ2-5
TGTGCCATCCAAAAGGGGGAAGGGGAGACCCAGTACTTC
CAIQKGEGETQYF
>.|TRBD2|TRBV10-3|TRBJ2-7
TGTGCCATCAGTGACTTCCGAAGCGGGGGCGACTACGAGCAGTACTTC
CAISDFRSGGDYEQYF
>.|TRBD1|TRBV7-2|TRBJ2-7
TGTGCCAGCAGCTTCAGGGGGTCTTACGAGCAGTACTTC
CASSFRGSYEQYF
>.|.|TRBV5-1|TRBJ2-7
TGCGCCAGCAGCTTGCGGCCCGCGGACGAGCAGTACTTC
CASSLRPADEQYF
>once|.|TRBV28|TRBJ1-5
TGTGCCAGCAGTTCCGACAGCCTCCGCAATCAGCCCCAGCATTTT
CASSSDSLRNQPQHF
>.|.|TRBV5-6|TRBJ2-2
TGTGCCAGCAGCTGGGGCTCCGGCGAGCTGTTTTTT
CASSWGSGELFF
>.|.|TRBV5-1|TRBJ1-1
TGCGCCAGCAGCTTGGGTGGGGCCGGCACTGAAGCTTTCTTT
CASSLGGAGTEAFF
>.|TRBD1|TRBV28|TRBJ1-5
TGTGCCAGCAGCCACGACAGGGGAAAGGATTCGCCCCAGCATTTT
CASSHDRGKDSPQHF
>.|TRBD1|TRBV27|TRBJ2-7
TGTGCCAGCACCTCACAGGGGAGACCCTACGAGCAGTACTTC
CASTSQGRPYEQYF
>.|TRBD2|TRBV19|TRBJ2-3
TGTGCCAGTTCCCCCGGGACACGCGGGACTAGCGGGAGGACAGATACGCAGTATTTT
CASSPGTRGTSGRTDTQYF
>.|.|TRBV19|TRBJ1-5
TGTGCCAGTAGTAAGTTGGGGGAGGATCAGCCCCAGCATTTT
CASSKLGEDQPQHF
>.|.|TRBV4-1|TRBJ1-1
TGCGCCAGCAGCCAAGGGGGGGGGAACACTGAAGCTTTCTTT
CASSQGGGNTEAFF
>.|TRBD2|TRBV28|TRBJ2-3
TGTGCCAGCCTCCAAGGGGCGGGAGTGACAGATACGCAGTATTTT
CASLQGAGVTDTQYF
>.|.|TRBV27|TRBJ2-7
TGTGCCAGCAGTTTCTTAGGGGCCTCCTACGAGCAGTACTTC
CASSFLGASYEQYF
>once|.|TRBV19|TRBJ1-5
TGTGCCAGTAGTAAGACAGGATGGGATAGCAATCAGCCCCAGCATTTT
CASSKTGWDSNQPQHF
>.|TRBD1|TRBV10-3|TRBJ1-2
TGTGCCATCAGTCCCCCCGGGACAGGGCCTGACCTCTATGGCTACACCTTC
CAISPPGTGPDLYGYTF
>.|TRBD2|TRBV28|TRBJ2-1
TGTGCCAGCAGTACCTTCAGCCCATCGGGACTAGTTATCTTC
CASSTFSPSGLVIF
>.|.|TRBV19|TRBJ2-1
TGTGCCAGTAGCGGGAGATTCAACGAGCAGTTCTTC
CASSGRFNEQFF
>.|.|TRBV6-1|TRBJ1-4
TGTGCCAGCAGTGCGGGGGGGGATAATGAAAAACTGTTTTTT
CASSAGGDNEKLFF
>.|.|TRBV27|TRBJ2-7
TGTGCCAGCAGGATGGTGCCGCAGAATTCCTACGAGCAGTACTTC
CASRMVPQNSYEQYF
>.|TRBD2|TRBV5-1|TRBJ2-1
TGCGCCAGCAGCATGGGACTAGCGGGAGCGTGGAATGAGCAGTTCTTC
CASSMGLAGAWNEQFF
>.|.|TRBV5-1|TRBJ2-7
TGCGCCAGCAGCTTGTATTTGACAGCGTACGAGCAGTACTTC
CASSLYLTAYEQYF
>.|.|TRBV30|TRBJ2-7
TGTGCCTGGAGTGTGGGACTGACCTACGAGCAGTACTTC
CAWSVGLTYEQYF
>.|.|TRBV5-4|TRBJ2-2
TGTGCCAGCAGCCCGGACAATAACCCCACCGGGGAGCTGTTTTTT
CASSPDNNPTGELFF
>once|.|TRBV27|TRBJ2-7
TGTGCCAGCAGTTTTCAGGGTTTATACGAGCAGTACTTC
CASSFQGLYEQYF
>.|.|TRBV19|TRBJ1-5
TGTGCCAGTAGTATAGATAGAGGGCAGCCCCAGCATTTT
CASSIDRGQPQHF
>.|.|TRBV28|TRBJ1-2
TGTGCCAGCAGTCTCAGGGAGGAGGGTGGCTACACCTTC
CASSLREEGGYTF
>.|.|TRBV6-4|TRBJ2-1
TGTGCCAGCAGTGACCGACTAGTTGGTGAGCAGTTCTTC
CASSDRLVGEQFF
>.|.|TRBV6-1|TRBJ2-3
TGTGCCAGCGGAGAATATACAGGGTCAGATACGCAGTATTTT
CASGEYTGSDTQYF
>.|TRBD1|TRBV5-1|TRBJ1-2
TGCGCCAGCAGCTTGGGGGACAGGCAAAAGGATTACGATGGCTACACCTTC
CASSLGDRQKDYDGYTF
>.|.|TRBV30|TRBJ2-2
TGTGCCTGGAGTGTAGGTAGCGCGAACACCGGGGAGCTGTTTTTT
CAWSVGSANTGELFF
>.|.|TRBV19|TRBJ2-3
TGTGCCAGTATACTAGGGACAGATACGCAGTATTTT
CASILGTDTQYF
>.|.|TRBV18|TRBJ2-4
TGTGCCAGCTCACGTTCGCTGCCGATGGAGGCCAAAAACATTCAGTACTTC
CASSRSLPMEAKNIQYF
>.|TRBD1|TRBV27|TRBJ1-2
TGTGCCAGCAGCGCACAGGCAGGGGGATTAGCTAACTATGGCTACACCTTC
CASSAQAGGLANYGYTF
>.|TRBD1|TRBV7-7|TRBJ2-3
TGTGCCAGCAGCCCCGGGACAGGGAGCACAGATACGCAGTATTTT
CASSPGTGSTDTQYF
>.|.|TRBV6-1|TRBJ2-2
TGTGCCAGCAGTGAAGTAGGTGTCGGGACATCGAACACCGGGGAGCTGTTTTTT
CASSEVGVGTSNTGELFF
>.|TRBD2|TRBV28|TRBJ2-1
TGTGCCAGCAGTTTGAGACTAGCGAGTGAGCAGTTCTTC
CASSLRLASEQFF